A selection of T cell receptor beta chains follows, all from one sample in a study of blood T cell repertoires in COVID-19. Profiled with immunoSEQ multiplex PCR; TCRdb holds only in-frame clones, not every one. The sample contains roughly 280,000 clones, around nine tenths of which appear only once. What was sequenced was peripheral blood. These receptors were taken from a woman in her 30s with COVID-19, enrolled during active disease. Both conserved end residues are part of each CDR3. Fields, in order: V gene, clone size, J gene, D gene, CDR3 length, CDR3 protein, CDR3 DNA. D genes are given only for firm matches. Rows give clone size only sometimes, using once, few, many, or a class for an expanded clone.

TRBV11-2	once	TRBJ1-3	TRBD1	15	CASSPTGALGNTIYF	TGTGCCAGCAGCCCGACAGGGGCATTGGGAAACACCATATATTTT
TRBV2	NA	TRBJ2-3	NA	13	CASTLQSTDTQYF	TGTGCCAGCACCCTACAGAGCACAGATACGCAGTATTTT
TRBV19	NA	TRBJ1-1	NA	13	CASSSQVNTEAFF	TGTGCCAGTAGCTCCCAGGTGAACACTGAAGCTTTCTTT
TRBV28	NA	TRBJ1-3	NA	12	CASTQGLNTIYF	TGTGCCAGCACGCAGGGATTAAACACCATATATTTT
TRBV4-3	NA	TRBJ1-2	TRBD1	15	CASSHVGQGARGYTF	TGCGCCAGCAGCCATGTGGGACAGGGAGCGAGGGGCTACACCTTC
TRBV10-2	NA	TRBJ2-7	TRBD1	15	CASRSADRGAYEQYF	TGCGCCAGCAGGTCCGCGGACAGGGGTGCCTACGAGCAGTACTTC
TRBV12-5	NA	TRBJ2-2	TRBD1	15	CASGFGTGSTGELFF	TGTGCTAGTGGTTTCGGGACAGGGTCGACCGGGGAGCTGTTTTTT
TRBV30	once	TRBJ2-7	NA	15	CAWSLPVGGLYEQYF	TGTGCCTGGAGTCTCCCCGTTGGGGGCCTCTACGAGCAGTACTTC
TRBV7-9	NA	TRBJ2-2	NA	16	CASSTLMGAISGELFF	TGTGCCAGCAGCACATTGATGGGGGCGATTTCCGGGGAGCTGTTTTTT
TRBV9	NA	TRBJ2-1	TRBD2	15	CASSVAVASGGEQFF	TGTGCCAGCAGCGTAGCTGTCGCTAGCGGGGGTGAGCAGTTCTTC
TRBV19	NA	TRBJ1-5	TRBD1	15	CASSTWTGNNQPQHF	TGTGCCAGTAGTACCTGGACAGGTAACAATCAGCCCCAGCATTTT
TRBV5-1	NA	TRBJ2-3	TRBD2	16	CASSLETSGRADTQYF	TGCGCCAGCAGCTTGGAGACTAGCGGGAGGGCAGATACGCAGTATTTT
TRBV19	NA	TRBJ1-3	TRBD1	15	CASSSTGFSGNTIYF	TGTGCCAGTAGCTCGACAGGGTTCTCTGGAAACACCATATATTTT
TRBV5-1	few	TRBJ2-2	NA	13	CASRQTVTGELFF	TGCGCCAGCCGACAGACGGTCACCGGGGAGCTGTTTTTT
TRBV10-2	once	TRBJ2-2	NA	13	CASASINTGELFF	TGCGCCAGCGCGTCGATAAACACCGGGGAGCTGTTTTTT
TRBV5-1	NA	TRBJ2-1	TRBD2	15	CASSLAGETYNEQFF	TGCGCCAGCAGCTTAGCGGGAGAGACCTACAATGAGCAGTTCTTC
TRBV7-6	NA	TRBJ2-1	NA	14	CASSALTGDNEQFF	TGTGCCAGCAGCGCCCTCACGGGGGACAATGAGCAGTTCTTC
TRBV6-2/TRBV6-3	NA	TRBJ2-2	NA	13	CASSYAGTGELFF	TGTGCCAGCAGTTACGCCGGGACCGGGGAGCTGTTTTTT
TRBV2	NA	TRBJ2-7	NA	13	CASSEVQSYEQYF	TGTGCCAGCAGTGAAGTACAGTCCTACGAGCAGTACTTC
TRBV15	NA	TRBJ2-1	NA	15	CATSRDRGSYNEQFF	TGTGCCACCAGCAGAGACAGGGGTTCCTACAATGAGCAGTTCTTC
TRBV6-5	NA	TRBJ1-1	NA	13	CASSYRGNTEAFF	TGTGCCAGCAGTTACCGGGGGAACACTGAAGCTTTCTTT
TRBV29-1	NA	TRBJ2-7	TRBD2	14	CSVATGTSGYEQYF	TGCAGCGTCGCCACCGGGACTAGCGGCTACGAGCAGTACTTC
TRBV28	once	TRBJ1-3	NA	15	CASSEQLYSGNTIYF	TGTGCCAGCAGTGAACAGCTCTACTCTGGAAACACCATATATTTT
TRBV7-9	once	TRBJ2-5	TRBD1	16	CASSFRGGTAQETQYF	TGTGCCAGCAGCTTTAGAGGTGGGACAGCACAAGAGACCCAGTACTTC
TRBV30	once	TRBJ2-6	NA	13	CAWSRAGANVLTF	TGTGCCTGGAGTCGGGCTGGGGCCAACGTCCTGACTTTC
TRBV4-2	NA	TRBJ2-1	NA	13	CASSYLEGDEQFF	TGTGCCAGCAGTTACCTAGAAGGCGATGAGCAGTTCTTC